The 18 T cell receptor beta chains given below trace back to one sample, sequenced in a study of somatic mutations in cytotoxic T cells in rheumatoid arthritis. Method: immunoSEQ multiplex PCR; TCRdb's copy keeps in-frame clones and lacks some. The sample carries about 26,000 clones, 82% recorded once. Sequenced: CD8+ T cells sorted from blood. These receptors originate from a man aged 45-65 years in good health.

This chain uses TRBV5-1 with TRBJ1-1; 8 bases agree with TRBD1. The CDR3 has 14 amino acids. The germline V gene has CDR1 SGHRS and CDR2 YFSETQ. Trimming at V came to 4 bases and at J to 2 bases, leaving 4 bases not matched to a gene. The CDR3 DNA is TGCGCCAGCAGCGGAACAGGGGGAAACACTGAAGCTTTCTTT. Translated: CASSGTGGNTEAFF.

The rearrangement uses TRBV11-3 and TRBJ1-1; D remains ambiguous. Germline V CDR1 and CDR2: SGHNT, YENEEA. The CDR3 totals 13 residues. The germline V and J ends were trimmed by 0 bases and 1 base, with 3 bases remaining between them. Here the CDR3 DNA reads TGTGCCAGCAGCTTAGATCCGAACACTGAAGCTTTCTTT. Translating gives CASSLDPNTEAFF.

The chain uses TRBV9 and TRBJ2-2, with D possibly being TRBD2 (6 bases). The CDR3 spans 16 residues. Per germline, CDR1 SGDLS and CDR2 YYNGEE. Between the trimmed V and J ends, which lost 0 bases and 0 bases, there was a span of 9 bases. CDR3 amino acids: CASSVVGGPNTGELFF. The DNA of the CDR3 is TGTGCCAGCAGCGTAGTTGGAGGGCCGAACACCGGGGAGCTGTTTTTT.

The V call is TRBV6-4, the J call TRBJ2-1, with 7 bases fitting TRBD2. The CDR3 loop spans 14 amino acids. Germline trimming cut 2 bases from V and 7 bases from J; bases unmatched to any gene: 5. The V gene's germline CDR1 is MRHNA and CDR2 SNTAGT. In DNA form, the CDR3 reads TGTGCCAGCAGTGACGGGTCAGCGGGGAATGAGCAGTTCTTC. It specifies CASSDGSAGNEQFF.

J is TRBJ2-7 and V is TRBV12-1; TRBD1 reflects the table's D call only, with no check against the DNA. TRBV12-1 is noted as a pseudogene. There are 14 residues in the CDR3. CDR3 protein: CASSSTGNHYEQYF. The CDR3 coding sequence is TGTGCCAGCAGCTCGACAGGAAACCACTACGAGCAGTACTTC.

The chain is built from TRBV27 and TRBJ1-1, with no clear D. Germline values: CDR1 MNHEY, CDR2 SMNVEV (reference sequence). The CDR3 sequence is 14 residues long. Trimming removed 3 bases at V and 3 bases at J, with 11 bases between. The CDR3 DNA reads TGTGCCAGCAGTTTTGTCCCCGGGGACACTGAAGCTTTCTTT. As protein: CASSFVPGDTEAFF.

V gene TRBV7-6 combines with J gene TRBJ1-1; D remains unclear. The CDR3 has 15 residues. V gave up 7 bases and J gave up 4 bases, with 19 bases separating them. The germline gives CDR1 SGHVS, CDR2 FNYEAQ. Written as DNA, the CDR3 is TGTGCCAGCACCAACCGGAGTGGGTTCAGCACTGAAGCTTTCTTT. Residues: CASTNRSGFSTEAFF.

The chain carries TRBV6-5 and TRBJ2-3; D might be TRBD2 (5 bases). Trimming left V 4 bases short and J 0 bases short, with 11 bases between. CDR1 is MNHEY, CDR2 SVGAGI, per germline. The CDR3 loop spans 15 amino acids. In DNA, the CDR3 is TGTGCCAGCAGTTCTCGAGGGAGCAGCACAGATACGCAGTATTTT. Its protein is CASSSRGSSTDTQYF.

The V gene is TRBV6-1, the J gene TRBJ2-7; no clear D. The V end was cut by 2 bases, the J end by 6 bases, with 8 bases between. Germline V gene data show CDR1 as MNHNS and CDR2 as SASEGT. There are 12 residues in the CDR3. The CDR3 loop reads CASSEWASEQYF. CDR3 DNA sequence: TGTGCCAGCAGTGAATGGGCGAGCGAGCAGTACTTC.

The chain recombines TRBV5-5 with TRBJ2-7, with D uncertain. V shed 4 bases and J shed 7 bases, with 12 bases lying between them. Germline CDR1 and CDR2: SGHKS and YYEKEE (reference sequence). This CDR3 contains 12 residues. The CDR3 sequence is CASSLGSREQYF. In DNA, the CDR3 is TGTGCCAGCAGCCTTGGGTCGAGGGAGCAGTACTTC.

This clone was seen only a few times. V and J are TRBV6-1 and TRBJ2-2, with D uncertain. This CDR3 comprises 14 residues. The V and J ends lost 4 bases and 0 bases respectively, with 6 bases between them. Germline V gene data show CDR1 as MNHNS and CDR2 as SASEGT. CDR3 residues: CASSGLSNTGELFF. As DNA, the CDR3 is TGTGCCAGCAGTGGTCTATCGAACACCGGGGAGCTGTTTTTT.

This clone was seen only once. The gene calls are TRBV2 and TRBJ1-1, with D tentatively TRBD1 (5 bases). This CDR3 has 13 residues. Trimming stripped 6 bases from V and 5 bases from J, with 13 bases between. Germline V lookup: CDR1 SNHLY, CDR2 FYNNEI. CDR3 sequence reads: CASSTGRNTEAFF. The DNA of the CDR3 is TGTGCCAGCAGCACGGGACGGAATACTGAAGCTTTCTTT.

The sample holds a few counts of this clone. The chain uses TRBV5-1 and TRBJ1-5; D is undetermined. Germline V CDR1 and CDR2: SGHRS, YFSETQ. V dropped 1 base and J dropped 1 base, with 3 bases sitting between them. This CDR3 is built from 13 residues. CDR3 DNA sequence: TGCGCCAGCAGCTTGAACAGCAATCAGCCCCAGCATTTT. This translates into CASSLNSNQPQHF.

The gene calls are TRBV19 and TRBJ2-7; TRBD2 might be the D (5 bases). Between the trimmed V and J ends, which lost 8 bases and 7 bases, there was a span of 12 bases. The V gene's germline CDR1 is LNHDA and CDR2 SQIVND (reference sequence). There are 11 residues in the CDR3. CDR3 amino acids: CASRTGREQYF. The CDR3 DNA follows: TGTGCCAGTCGAACGGGAAGGGAGCAGTACTTC.

J is TRBJ2-7 and V is TRBV21-1; the table assigns TRBD1, which was not confirmed against the DNA. TRBV21-1 is marked as a pseudogene. The CDR3 totals 14 residues. CDR3 coding DNA: TGTGCCAGCAGCAAATGCAGACAGGCGTACGAGCAGTACTTC. Its translation: CASSKCRQAYEQYF.

This sequence joins TRBV5-8 and TRBJ1-3; TRBD1 matches at 9 bases. The ends lost 1 base at V and 2 bases at J; junction bases unmatched: 4. The CDR3 spans 16 residues. Per germline, CDR1 SGHTS and CDR2 YDEGEE. CDR3 loop: CASSLTGTGTGNTIYF. The CDR3 DNA reads TGTGCCAGCAGCTTGACCGGGACAGGGACTGGAAACACCATATATTTT.

This clone appeared a single time. CDR3 bases: TGCGCCAGCAGCCAGAATAGCGAGGGGAGCTCCTACGAGCAGTACTTC. This sequence encodes CASSQNSEGSSYEQYF. This rearrangement joins TRBV4-1 to TRBJ2-7; the D call may be TRBD1 or TRBD2 (5 bases each). CDR1 MGHRA and CDR2 YSYEKL come from the germline V gene. V was shortened by 3 bases and J by 0 bases, with 15 bases between the two germline ends. This CDR3 spans 16 amino acids.

CDR3 sequence: CASSLLTYNEQFF. The CDR3 region has the DNA TGTGCCAGCAGCTTATTGACATACAATGAGCAGTTCTTC. This chain uses TRBV7-6 with TRBJ2-1; D is ambiguous. This CDR3 has 13 amino acids. V lost 2 bases to trimming and J lost 4 bases, with 6 bases between them. Germline V gene lookup returns CDR1 SGHVS and CDR2 FNYEAQ.